The sequence of this T cell receptor (beta chain) was determined in a study of cytomegalovirus exposure and HLA in healthy donors. As for this clone: Its specificity is unknown.

Findings and limits, study-wide: In a later analysis, CMV-associated beta chains were mostly HLA-associated, it appeared. Using a false discovery rate of 0.05, a later analysis showed that 16,951 TCR beta sequences were associated with HLA alleles. It was shown in a later analysis that HLA-associated TCR beta chains were more clonally expanded than other, equally common chains.

Germline CDR1 is MNHEY and CDR2 is SVGAGI. CDR3 size: 14 residues. Trimming removed 4 bases from V and 1 base from J; junction bases left unmatched: 1. This PCR relied on a set of 60 Vbeta primers and 13 Jbeta primers. Profiled with immunoSEQ multiplex PCR; TCRdb holds only in-frame clones, not every one. The data show under 150,000 clones, with roughly four fifths seen just once and around 2.9% held by the top ten. The chain recombines TRBV6-5 with TRBJ1-5; 7 bases match TRBD1. Sequencing input: PBMCs. This TCR came from a man between 25 and 39 years old in good health and CMV-seronegative. CDR3 amino acids: CASSSGQSNQPQHF. CDR3 in DNA: TGTGCCAGCAGTTCGGGACAGAGCAATCAGCCCCAGCATTTT.